This TCR beta chain is drawn from a study of T cell repertoires in cytomegalovirus infection. Many counts were recorded for this clonotype. The antigen is undetermined. From the reads, TCRdb called clonotypes with MiXCR, one entry per CDR3 protein. The table lists about 150,000 distinct CDR3 sequences, over 25% of them singletons. Deletions cut 0 bases from V and 5 bases from J, with 0 bases between. There are 11 residues in the CDR3. From germline, CDR1 is SGHDT and CDR2 YYEEEE. The rearrangement uses TRBV5-6 and TRBJ2-1, with D unclear. This clonotype was obtained from a human donor in good health (CMV status not recorded). Some clones in this sample may be carry-over from other donors' samples. Material: CD8+ T cells from cultured PBMCs, obtained from culture after CMV antigen stimulation. The CDR3 DNA reads TGTGCCAGCAGCTTGGACAATGAGCAGTTCTTC. Translated: CASSLDNEQFF.